The clone carrying this T cell receptor (beta chain) has just a few counts. Its antigen is unidentified. This sample is part of a study of early T cells in non-severe SARS-CoV-2 infection. Study results and caveats: Matching against VDJdb likely underestimated virus-specific expansions, favoring anti-spike CD8.

Trimming left V 4 bases short and J 3 bases short, with 12 bases between. Per the germline V gene, CDR1 is LNHDA and CDR2 is SQIVND (reference sequence). The CDR3 is 14 amino acids. The protocol attached unique molecular identifiers to individual cDNA molecules. TCRdb re-called the 5' RACE reads with MiXCR, one entry per CDR3 protein. The sample includes about 77,000 distinct CDR3 sequences, about 12% of them seen just once. This sequence joins TRBV19 and TRBJ1-1; D is ambiguous. The clonotype originates from an adult who was a healthcare worker with PCR-confirmed SARS-CoV-2 infection or an uninfected control (not recorded which). The donor label of this sample is uncertain. The specimen comprised whole blood, sampled at baseline. The CDR3 loop reads CASSKAAADTEAFF. CDR3 DNA sequence: TGTGCCAGTAGTAAGGCGGCTGCGGACACTGAAGCTTTCTTT.